The rows below give T cell receptor beta chains drawn from one sample of a study of cytomegalovirus exposure and HLA in healthy donors. TCRdb's copy holds only in-frame clones and misses some; the assay was immunoSEQ multiplex PCR. The sample lists 150,000 to 200,000 clones, about 75% occurring once. Material: PBMCs. Source of these receptors: a man aged 50 to 60 in good health and CMV-seropositive. CDR3s include the opening cysteine and the closing phenylalanine or tryptophan. Fields, in order: V gene, D gene, clone size, J gene, CDR3 DNA, CDR3 protein. D genes are given only for firm matches. The listing skips clone size in some rows; elsewhere it reads once, few, many or a size class.

TRBV10-3,-,few,TRBJ2-5,TGTGCCATCAGTGAGCTTGCGGGGGCCTCTCAAGAGGAGACCCAGTACTTC,CAISELAGASQEETQYF
TRBV5-6,-,-,TRBJ1-2,TGTGCCAGCACCAGGGTGGACTATGGCTACACCTTC,CASTRVDYGYTF
TRBV27,TRBD1,-,TRBJ2-7,TGTGCCAGCAGTAGGACAGGGACGGGCTACGAGCAGTACTTC,CASSRTGTGYEQYF
TRBV9,-,-,TRBJ1-6,TGTGCCAGCAGCGTAGATCGGGTTGAACTTAATTCACCCCTCCACTTT,CASSVDRVELNSPLHF
TRBV28,-,-,TRBJ1-5,TGTGCCAGCAGCTCTTCTATATATAGCAATCAGCCCCAGCATTTT,CASSSSIYSNQPQHF
TRBV7-9,-,-,TRBJ1-3,TGTGCCAGCAGCTTAGGGGCGGGAAACACCATATATTTT,CASSLGAGNTIYF
TRBV28,-,-,TRBJ1-1,TGTGCCAGCAGCCCCCCAGTGAACACTGAAGCTTTCTTT,CASSPPVNTEAFF
TRBV6-5,-,-,TRBJ1-2,TGTGCCAGCAGTTACAAGGCAGGGGATGGCTACACCTTC,CASSYKAGDGYTF
TRBV6-5,-,few,TRBJ1-2,TGTGCCAGCAGCCCCGCCGGTGGTACCTATGGCTACACCTTC,CASSPAGGTYGYTF
TRBV19,-,-,TRBJ1-6,TGTGCCAGTAGCGCATTAACTCTCAGACAGGAAACACCCCTCCACTTT,CASSALTLRQETPLHF
TRBV5-4,-,-,TRBJ1-1,TGTGCCAGCAGCTTGGTTAACAGGGCGGGTACTGAAGCTTTCTTT,CASSLVNRAGTEAFF
TRBV5-1,TRBD1,few,TRBJ1-1,TGCGCCAGCAGCCTCGGACAGGGAGCGAACACTGAAGCTTTCTTT,CASSLGQGANTEAFF
TRBV5-5,TRBD1,-,TRBJ1-2,TGTGCCAGCAGCAGCATTCAGACAGGGTATGGCTACACCTTC,CASSSIQTGYGYTF
TRBV6-6,-,-,TRBJ1-1,TGTGCCAGCAGGCCCGGAGGGCCCTCCACTGAAGCTTTCTTT,CASRPGGPSTEAFF
TRBV18,-,-,TRBJ1-2,TGTGCCAGCTCATCTGGGGGCCGGAACTATGGCTACACCTTC,CASSSGGRNYGYTF
TRBV28,TRBD1,-,TRBJ2-7,TGTGCCAGCAGGACAGGGAGAGTGGGGGAGCAGTACTTC,CASRTGRVGEQYF
TRBV5-4,TRBD1,-,TRBJ1-2,TGTGCCAGCAGCTCACGACAGGGAATGGGGCTATATGGCTACACCTTC,CASSSRQGMGLYGYTF
TRBV2,TRBD1,once,TRBJ1-5,TGTGCCAGCCGGGACGACAGGGGGCTTATCAATCAGCCCCAGCATTTT,CASRDDRGLINQPQHF
TRBV4-3,TRBD2,-,TRBJ2-1,TGCGCCAGCAGCCAAGGGGGACTAGCGGGGGCCTACAATGAGCAGTTCTTC,CASSQGGLAGAYNEQFF
TRBV28,-,few,TRBJ1-1,TGTGCCAGCAGTCCTCGACAGGCTGCCTCGGAAGCTTTCTTT,CASSPRQAASEAFF
TRBV14,-,-,TRBJ2-2,TGTGCCAGCAGCCAAGATATCGGGGGACGGGACGGGGAGCTGTTTTTT,CASSQDIGGRDGELFF
TRBV6-1,TRBD1,-,TRBJ1-2,TGTGCCAGCAGTGTAAGCTCCGGGACAGCCTACTATGGCTACACCTTC,CASSVSSGTAYYGYTF
TRBV6-1,TRBD1,once,TRBJ1-1,TGTGCCAGCAGAGGAAACAGGGGATCGAGCACTGAAGCTTTCTTT,CASRGNRGSSTEAFF
TRBV6-5,TRBD1,-,TRBJ2-7,TGTGCCAGCAGTTACGGGACAGGGTTCTACGAGCAGTACTTC,CASSYGTGFYEQYF
TRBV6-6,TRBD1,-,TRBJ1-5,TGTGCCAGCAGTGGGGGACAGGGGAATCAGCCCCAGCATTTT,CASSGGQGNQPQHF
TRBV11-2,-,-,TRBJ2-7,TGTGCCAGCAGCTTAGTTACAGGGCCCTACGAGCAGTACTTC,CASSLVTGPYEQYF